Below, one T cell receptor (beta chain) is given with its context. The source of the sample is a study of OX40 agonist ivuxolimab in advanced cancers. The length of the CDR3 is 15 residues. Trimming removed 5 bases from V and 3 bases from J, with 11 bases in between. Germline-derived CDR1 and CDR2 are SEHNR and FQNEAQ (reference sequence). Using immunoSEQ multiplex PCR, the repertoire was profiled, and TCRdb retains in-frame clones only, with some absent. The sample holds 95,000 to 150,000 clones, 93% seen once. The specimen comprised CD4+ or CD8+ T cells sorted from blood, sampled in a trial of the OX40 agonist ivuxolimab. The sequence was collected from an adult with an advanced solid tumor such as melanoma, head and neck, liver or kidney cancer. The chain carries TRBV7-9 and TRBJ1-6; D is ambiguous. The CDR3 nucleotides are TGTGCCAGCAGCCCGCGGGAGCACTATAATTCACCCCTCCACTTT. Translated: CASSPREHYNSPLHF. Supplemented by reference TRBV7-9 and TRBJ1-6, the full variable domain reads DTGVSQNPRHKITKRGQNVTFRCDPISEHNRLYWYRQTLGQGPEFLTYFQNEAQLEKSRLLSDRFSAERPKGSFSTLEIQRTEQGDSAMYLCASSPREHYNSPLHFGNGTRLTVT.